This TCR beta chain comes out of a study of T cell responses to AZD1222 COVID-19 vaccine. Only in-frame clones appear in the TCRdb table, and some are missing; sequencing was by immunoSEQ multiplex PCR. Altogether 140,000 to 150,000 clones are present, approximately 93% being singletons, with the ten largest covering roughly 12%. V shed 8 bases and J shed 4 bases, with 11 bases lying between them. From germline, CDR1 is ENHRY and CDR2 SYGVKD. The CDR3 is made up of 13 amino acids. As regards this clone: Its antigen is unknown.

Study-wide results and caveats: Distributed over spike, vaccine-associated CD4 TCRs predominated at 160-218 and 743-854. It was only a handful of AZD1222 recipients who were seropositive at baseline. Repertoire sampling happened only post peak T cell response.

This specimen was peripheral blood, taken after recovery from COVID-19. The sequence was obtained from an adult who had recovered from COVID-19. This chain uses TRBV10-3 with TRBJ2-2; a weak D match, TRBD1 (5 bases). The CDR3 region has the DNA TGTGCCATCCGGACCAGGGTCACCGGGGAGCTGTTTTTT. Translation: CAIRTRVTGELFF.